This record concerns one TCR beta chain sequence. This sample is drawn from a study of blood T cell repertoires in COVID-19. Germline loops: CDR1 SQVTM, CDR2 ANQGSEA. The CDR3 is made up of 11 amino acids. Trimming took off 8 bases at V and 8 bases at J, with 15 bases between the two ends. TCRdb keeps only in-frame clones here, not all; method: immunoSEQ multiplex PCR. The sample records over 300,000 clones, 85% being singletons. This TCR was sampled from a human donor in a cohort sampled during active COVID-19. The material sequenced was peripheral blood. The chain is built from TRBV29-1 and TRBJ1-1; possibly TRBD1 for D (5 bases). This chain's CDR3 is CSTKTTAEAFF. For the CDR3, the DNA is TGCAGCACCAAAACGACAGCCGAAGCTTTCTTT.